This T cell receptor beta chain derives from a study of cytomegalovirus exposure and HLA in healthy donors. Study-wide findings and caveats: Later work found that TCR association rates differed between HLA loci; DRB1 had the most and HLA-C the fewest. Later analysis suggested links between common viral pathogens and several top significant clusters. It was shown in a later analysis that HLA-associated TCR beta chains were more clonally expanded than other, equally common chains.

Notes on this clone: What it binds is not known.

The PCR was carried out with 60 Vbeta primers and 13 Jbeta primers. Here immunoSEQ multiplex PCR was the method, and the copy in TCRdb shows in-frame clones only, minus some. In all, the sample yields 200,000 to 250,000 clones. The CDR3 is 13 amino acids. Germline V gene data show CDR1 as KGHSH and CDR2 as LQKENI. Trimming removed 2 bases from V and 1 base from J, with 6 bases in between. The sample was PBMCs. The chain employs TRBV18 and TRBJ2-7, with unresolved D. The clonotype originates from a girl aged 2 to 9 in good health and CMV-seropositive. The CDR3 DNA reads TGTGCCAGCTCACCAGAACAGTCCTACGAGCAGTACTTC. It encodes CASSPEQSYEQYF.